The next 13 T cell receptor beta chains were all read from a single sample in a study of cytomegalovirus exposure and HLA in healthy donors. 60 Vbeta and 13 Jbeta primers were used in PCR. Only in-frame clones appear in the TCRdb table, and some are missing; sequencing was by immunoSEQ multiplex PCR. The table includes 60,000 or so clones, 60% to 85% detected once. The specimen sequenced was PBMCs. Receptors originate from a middle-aged woman in good health and CMV-seropositive.

V and J are TRBV4-3 and TRBJ2-1; TRBD2 matches 13 bases. CDR1 is LGHNA, CDR2 YSLEER, per germline. The CDR3 is made up of 15 amino acids. Losses at the gene ends were 1 base for V and 8 bases for J; bases not matched to a gene: 2. In DNA form, the CDR3 reads TGCGCCAGCAGCCAAGGGACTAGCGGGAGCCATGAGCAGTTCTTC. The encoded protein is CASSQGTSGSHEQFF.

This rearrangement joins TRBV19 to TRBJ1-3; D is ambiguous. Germline V lookup: CDR1 LNHDA, CDR2 SQIVND (reference sequence). The CDR3 loop spans 17 amino acids. V was clipped by 6 bases and J by 0 bases, with 18 bases between them. The CDR3 coding sequence is TGTGCCAGTAGCCTCCCGGCGGCCTCGAGCTCTGGAAACACCATATATTTT. It yields the protein CASSLPAASSSGNTIYF.

The rearrangement joins TRBV11-2 to TRBJ1-1; D is unresolved. Looked up from germline, CDR1 is SGHAT and CDR2 is FQNNGV. The V end was cut by 2 bases, the J end by 0 bases, with 10 bases between. The CDR3 totals 15 residues. CDR3 in DNA: TGTGCCAGCAGCTTATCCCCAGGCTTGAACACTGAAGCTTTCTTT. This encodes CASSLSPGLNTEAFF.

V usage is TRBV2 and J usage is TRBJ2-7, with TRBD1 identical over 12 bases. The CDR3 contains 15 residues. Germline V gene data show CDR1 as SNHLY and CDR2 as FYNNEI. Unmatched junction bases numbered 7, after V lost 6 bases and J lost 4 bases. The CDR3 bases are TGTGCCAGCAGACTCCGGGACAGGGGGCTATACGAGCAGTACTTC. Amino acid sequence: CASRLRDRGLYEQYF.

The J gene is TRBJ2-2, the V gene TRBV5-1, with D uncertain. Germline V gene lookup returns CDR1 SGHRS and CDR2 YFSETQ. CDR3 length: 13 amino acids. Trimming stripped 4 bases from V and 4 bases from J, with 8 bases between. CDR3 DNA sequence: TGCGCCAGCAGCGAAACAATCACCGGGGAGCTGTTTTTT. Its translation: CASSETITGELFF. The full variable domain, rest sourced from reference TRBV5-1 and TRBJ2-2, is KAGVTQTPRYLIKTRGQQVTLSCSPISGHRSVSWYQQTPGQGLQFLFEYFSETQRNKGNFPGRFSGRQFSNSRSEMNVSTLELGDSALYLCASSETITGELFFGEGSRLTVL.

J is TRBJ2-3 and V is TRBV5-6; D is possibly TRBD1 (6 bases). Germline loops: CDR1 SGHDT, CDR2 YYEEEE. Trimming cost V 2 bases and J 2 bases, with 12 bases left between them. This CDR3 has 15 residues. DNA for the CDR3: TGTGCCAGCAGCTTTAGAGACAGGCTCACAGATACGCAGTATTTT. It translates to CASSFRDRLTDTQYF.

The rearrangement joins TRBV5-1 to TRBJ2-7; TRBD2 matches at 8 bases. Looked up from germline, CDR1 is SGHRS and CDR2 is YFSETQ. V gave up 3 bases and J gave up 6 bases; unmatched junction bases: 11. This CDR3 contains 15 residues. This CDR3 is CASSSGTRGSGEQYF. CDR3 coding DNA: TGCGCCAGCAGCTCAGGGACTAGGGGTTCGGGCGAGCAGTACTTC.

The V gene is TRBV5-1, the J gene TRBJ1-1, with D uncertain. The length of the CDR3 is 11 residues. V lost 4 bases and J lost 7, with 8 bases in between. In germline, CDR1 is SGHRS, CDR2 YFSETQ. The DNA of the CDR3 is TGCGCCAGCAGCCTGTCAGGTGAAGCTTTCTTT. Its protein is CASSLSGEAFF.

This clone was seen more than once but under ten times. CDR3 sequence: CASRNDRSSYNEQFF. The CDR3 nucleotides read TGTGCCAGCAGGAATGACAGGAGCTCCTACAATGAGCAGTTCTTC. J is TRBJ2-1 and V is TRBV2; possible D gene TRBD1, 6 bases. V lost 6 bases and J lost 0, with 12 bases in between. Germline assignment: CDR1 SNHLY and CDR2 FYNNEI. This CDR3 has 15 amino acids.

The CDR3 spells CASSPRTGAYEQYF. The DNA for the CDR3 is TGTGCCAGCTCACCCCGGACAGGCGCCTACGAGCAGTACTTC. The chain recombines TRBV18 with TRBJ2-7; 7 nucleotides align to TRBD1. V dropped 3 bases and J dropped 2; count of bases not matched to a gene: 4. The CDR3 length is 14 residues. Germline V gene data show CDR1 as KGHSH and CDR2 as LQKENI.

This clone appeared a few times. The chain carries TRBV6-5 and TRBJ1-2, with D unresolved. Trimming took 6 bases from V and 0 from J, leaving 8 bases between them. Germline CDR1 is MNHEY and CDR2 is SVGAGI. This CDR3 is built from 13 residues. The CDR3 reads CASSLTSNYGYTF. The CDR3 DNA is TGTGCCAGCAGCTTGACATCTAACTATGGCTACACCTTC.

The rearrangement uses TRBV7-9 and TRBJ1-6, with D tentatively TRBD1 (6 bases). This CDR3 region has 15 residues. V was pared by 2 bases and J by 6 bases, with 11 bases between. Germline V gene data show CDR1 as SEHNR and CDR2 as FQNEAQ (reference sequence). CDR3 amino acids: CASSLQGRLNSPLHF. CDR3 nucleotides: TGTGCCAGCAGCTTACAGGGGCGACTTAATTCACCCCTCCACTTT. Full variable domain (outside the CDR3, taken from reference TRBV7-9 and TRBJ1-6): DTGVSQNPRHKITKRGQNVTFRCDPISEHNRLYWYRQTLGQGPEFLTYFQNEAQLEKSRLLSDRFSAERPKGSFSTLEIQRTEQGDSAMYLCASSLQGRLNSPLHFGNGTRLTVT.

The V call is TRBV14, the J call TRBJ1-1; TRBD1 aligns across 7 bases. Trimming took 4 bases from V and 3 from J; bases not matched to a gene: 8. This CDR3 has 15 amino acids. Germline V CDR1 and CDR2: SGHDN, FVKESK. The CDR3 DNA follows: TGTGCCAGCAGCCTACGACAGGGCCAAGACACTGAAGCTTTCTTT. Residues: CASSLRQGQDTEAFF.